A selection of T cell receptor beta chains follows, all from one sample in a study of CD8 T cells in Susac syndrome. TCRdb re-analysed the immunoSEQ multiplex PCR reads in MiXCR, keeping a single row per CDR3 protein. The table shows about 73,000 distinct CDR3 sequences, with approximately 94% occurring only once. Sequenced sample: CD8+ T cells from PBMCs. The receptors were gathered from a human donor with multiple sclerosis. Each CDR3 is given with its conserved first and last residue. The D gene is left open where the match is weak. Expanded clones get a size class; other rows say once, few or many, or leave the size out.

V gene	clone size	D gene	J gene	CDR3 protein	CDR3 DNA
TRBV6-5	.	.	TRBJ1-1	CASSYREEGTEAFF	TGTGCCAGCAGTTATCGTGAAGAAGGGACTGAAGCTTTCTTT
TRBV2	.	.	TRBJ2-1	CASSEEGGYNEQFF	TGTGCCAGCAGTGAAGAAGGCGGATACAATGAGCAGTTCTTC
TRBV29-1	.	.	TRBJ1-6	CSVEDSAGSRGPLHF	TGCAGCGTTGAAGATTCGGCAGGGAGTAGGGGGCCCCTCCACTTT
TRBV27	.	.	TRBJ2-7	CASSPLLGGTDEQYF	TGTGCCAGCAGTCCACTCCTAGGGGGTACCGACGAGCAGTACTTC
TRBV7-6	few	.	TRBJ1-1	CASSQGPNTEAFF	TGTGCCAGCAGTCAGGGCCCGAACACTGAAGCTTTCTTT
TRBV7-9	once	TRBD2	TRBJ2-7	CAISTGGGEQYF	TGTGCCATATCTACGGGAGGCGGAGAGCAGTACTTC
TRBV30	.	.	TRBJ2-7	CAWSRRGTSYEQYF	TGTGCCTGGAGTCGCAGGGGAACTTCCTACGAGCAGTACTTC
TRBV13	.	.	TRBJ2-5	CASSSDSVGTQYF	TGTGCCAGCAGCTCGGACAGTGTTGGGACCCAGTACTTC
TRBV13	.	TRBD2	TRBJ2-1	CASSFLPGLAGPEEQFF	TGTGCCAGCAGCTTTTTACCGGGACTAGCGGGCCCGGAAGAGCAGTTCTTC
TRBV3-1	.	.	TRBJ2-2	CASSQVIRVATGELFF	TGTGCCAGCAGCCAAGTTATACGAGTAGCCACCGGGGAGCTGTTTTTT
TRBV2	.	.	TRBJ1-4	CASSPINEKLFF	TGTGCCAGCAGTCCGATTAATGAAAAACTGTTTTTT
TRBV5-6	few	.	TRBJ2-5	CASSLWDAETQYF	TGTGCCAGCAGCTTGTGGGATGCGGAGACCCAGTACTTC
TRBV5-5	.	.	TRBJ1-5	CASSLALVQPQHF	TGTGCCAGCAGCTTGGCGCTCGTACAGCCCCAGCATTTT
TRBV9	.	TRBD2	TRBJ2-5	CASGPRSGQETQYF	TGTGCCAGCGGCCCCCGTAGCGGGCAAGAGACCCAGTACTTC
TRBV3-1	.	.	TRBJ2-7	CASSQQGVEQYF	TGTGCCAGCAGCCAACAGGGCGTCGAGCAGTACTTC
TRBV5-4	.	.	TRBJ2-7	CASSLLQPYEQYF	TGTGCCAGCAGCTTGTTGCAGCCCTACGAGCAGTACTTC
TRBV19	.	TRBD2	TRBJ2-7	CASSMGGSDEQYF	TGTGCCAGTAGTATGGGAGGGAGCGACGAGCAGTACTTC
TRBV6-5	.	.	TRBJ1-5	CASSYSQGGNQPQHF	TGTGCCAGCAGTTACTCGCAGGGCGGCAATCAGCCCCAGCATTTT
TRBV5-4	.	TRBD1	TRBJ1-2	CASSATRDRGRGYTF	TGTGCCAGCAGCGCAACCCGGGACAGGGGGCGCGGCTACACCTTC
TRBV6-5	.	.	TRBJ1-3	CASSYYDWPQDLSGNTIYF	TGTGCCAGCAGTTACTACGATTGGCCACAGGACCTCTCTGGAAACACCATATATTTT
TRBV7-9	.	TRBD1	TRBJ2-7	CASSSGQALTYEQYF	TGTGCCAGCAGTTCAGGACAGGCTTTGACCTACGAGCAGTACTTC
TRBV29-1	.	TRBD2	TRBJ2-1	CSVVGTSGISSYNEQFF	TGCAGCGTTGTGGGGACTAGCGGGATCAGCTCCTACAATGAGCAGTTCTTC
TRBV10-3	.	.	TRBJ1-2	CAISESREVVSRGYTF	TGTGCCATCAGTGAGTCACGGGAGGTCGTCTCTAGGGGCTACACCTTC
TRBV9	.	.	TRBJ1-1	CASSGSERLNTEAFF	TGTGCCAGCAGCGGATCCGAGAGGCTAAACACTGAAGCTTTCTTT